One sample yielded the 20 T cell receptor beta chains listed below, sequenced in a study of blood T cell repertoires in COVID-19. The protocol was immunoSEQ multiplex PCR, while the TCRdb copy is restricted to in-frame clones and leaves out a portion. Here the sample spans about 170,000 clones, around 82% being singletons. The sequenced sample consisted of peripheral blood. All receptors derive from a man between 65 and 85 years old with active or convalescent COVID-19.

The chain carries TRBV28 and TRBJ2-1; a possible D gene is TRBD2 (6 bases). The V end was cut by 5 bases, the J end by 0 bases, with 14 bases between. Per the germline V gene, CDR1 is MDHEN and CDR2 is SYDVKM. There are 16 residues in the CDR3. The CDR3 spells CASSLEGAVSYNEQFF. The DNA of the CDR3 is TGTGCCAGCAGTCTGGAGGGAGCAGTCTCCTACAATGAGCAGTTCTTC.

This chain joins TRBV10-3 and TRBJ1-2; 8 bases match TRBD1. With 2 bases clipped from V and 3 bases from J, the junction kept 8 bases outside the gene matches. The CDR3 totals 16 residues. CDR1 and CDR2 (germline): ENHRY, SYGVKD. CDR3 nucleotide sequence: TGTGCCATCAGTGAGCACGCAGGGGGCGCGGACTATGGCTACACCTTC. Its translation is CAISEHAGGADYGYTF.

The rearrangement uses TRBV18 and TRBJ2-1; 7 nucleotides agree with TRBD1. This CDR3 is 14 amino acids long. Per the germline V gene, CDR1 is KGHSH and CDR2 is LQKENI. The junction had 5 bases not matched to a gene; V was cut back by 0 bases and J by 9 bases. The CDR3 is CASSPPGTEGEQFF. The CDR3 DNA reads as TGTGCCAGCTCACCACCCGGGACAGAAGGTGAGCAGTTCTTC.

This clone was detected a few times. The chain combines TRBV15 with TRBJ1-5, with D perhaps TRBD1 (5 bases). The CDR3 totals 15 residues. From germline, CDR1 is LNHNV and CDR2 YYDKDF (reference sequence). Trimming shortened V by 5 bases and J by 2 bases, and 13 bases separated the two germline ends. The CDR3 coding sequence is TGTGCCACCAGCCGCGGGGACGTCGGCAATCAGCCCCAGCATTTT. This translates into CATSRGDVGNQPQHF.

The chain employs TRBV11-2 and TRBJ2-2; 9 nucleotides agree with TRBD1. The CDR3 spans 16 residues. The germline V gene encodes CDR1 SGHAT and CDR2 FQNNGV. The J segment lost 4 bases and the V segment lost 6 bases, leaving 9 bases of the junction unmatched. As DNA, the CDR3 is TGTGCCAGCAGTCCTTTGACAGGGGGGACCACCGGGGAGCTGTTTTTT. The encoded protein is CASSPLTGGTTGELFF.

This clone was detected a few times. This rearrangement joins TRBV6-5 to TRBJ1-5; weak D call: TRBD1 (5 bases). Trimming pared 6 bases from V and 3 bases from J, leaving 9 bases between. The CDR3 runs to 13 residues. Germline V CDR1 and CDR2: MNHEY, SVGAGI. CDR3 nucleotides: TGTGCCAGCAGAGACAGTTTCAATCAGCCCCAGCATTTT. It codes for CASRDSFNQPQHF.

This chain connects TRBV6-2 or TRBV6-3 to TRBJ2-6, with 9 bases identical to TRBD1. Per the germline V gene, CDR1 is MNHEY and CDR2 is SVGEGT. V gave up 2 bases and J gave up 2 bases; unmatched junction bases: 7. This CDR3 is built from 18 residues. CDR3 in DNA: TGTGCCAGCAGTTACGCCAGGGGGACAGGGACTGGGGCCAACGTCCTGACTTTC. Its protein product is CASSYARGTGTGANVLTF.

The V gene is TRBV18, the J gene TRBJ2-1, with 12 bases that match TRBD2. Trimming at V came to 0 bases and at J to 9 bases, leaving 6 bases not matched to a gene. The CDR3 is 16 amino acids. Germline CDR1 and CDR2: KGHSH and LQKENI. CDR3 residues: CASSPPGLAGQGEQFF. CDR3 in DNA: TGTGCCAGCTCACCACCAGGACTAGCGGGACAGGGTGAGCAGTTCTTC.

The chain joins TRBV7-2 to TRBJ1-2; 8 bases are shared with TRBD1. Germline V gene lookup returns CDR1 SGHTA and CDR2 FQGNSA. V trimming: 5 bases; J trimming: 4 bases; junction bases outside the gene matches: 9. CDR3 length: 15 residues. In DNA form, the CDR3 reads TGTGCCAGCAGCCCGTCGTCAGGGGGCTCCTATGGCTACACCTTC. Protein: CASSPSSGGSYGYTF.

This clone showed up just a few times. The chain couples TRBV3-1 (or the pseudogene TRBV3-2) to TRBJ2-2; the match to TRBD1 covers 7 bases. Germline V gene sequence: CDR1 LGHDT, CDR2 YNNKEL (reference sequence). This CDR3 region has 14 residues. V lost 5 bases and J lost 8; bases outside the gene matches: 8. DNA of the CDR3: TGTGCCAGCAGCTCCCGACAGGGATCAGGGGAGCTGTTTTTT. Its protein is CASSSRQGSGELFF.

The chain couples TRBV9 to TRBJ2-2; TRBD2 might be the D (7 bases). Looked up from germline, CDR1 is SGDLS and CDR2 is YYNGEE. The CDR3 is 16 amino acids. Trimming took 4 bases from V and 4 from J, leaving 17 bases between them. CDR3 sequence (DNA): TGTGCCAGCAGCCCAACCCCCCGGGGGGCCACCGGGGAGCTGTTTTTT. Protein product: CASSPTPRGATGELFF.

This rearrangement joins TRBV27 to TRBJ1-2, with D perhaps TRBD1 (6 bases). The CDR3 runs to 13 residues. The V end lost 6 bases, the J end lost 7 bases, and 15 bases lay between the germline ends. Germline V gene lookup returns CDR1 MNHEY and CDR2 SMNVEV (reference sequence). Here the CDR3 reads CASRPDRFGGYTF. The CDR3 nucleotides read TGTGCCAGCAGACCAGACAGGTTCGGTGGCTACACCTTC.

The rearrangement uses TRBV29-1 and TRBJ1-5; 9 positions match TRBD1. After removal of 7 bases from V and 1 base from J, the junction contained 5 bases not matched to a gene. The CDR3 contains 14 residues. Germline assignment: CDR1 SQVTM and CDR2 ANQGSEA. The CDR3 protein is CSAQTGGSNQPQHF. CDR3 coding DNA: TGCAGCGCCCAGACAGGGGGAAGCAATCAGCCCCAGCATTTT.

The rearrangement links TRBV5-1 to TRBJ1-1, with D possibly matching TRBD1 (5 bases). The V end was cut by 0 bases, the J end by 3 bases, with 15 bases between. The CDR3 totals 16 residues. Germline V gene data show CDR1 as SGHRS and CDR2 as YFSETQ. Written as DNA, the CDR3 is TGCGCCAGCAGCTTGGGAGGTTACAGGTCGTACACTGAAGCTTTCTTT. Residues: CASSLGGYRSYTEAFF.

This clone has just one count. The chain combines TRBV6-5 with TRBJ1-2, with 8 bases that match TRBD1. The CDR3 consists of 15 residues. Germline-derived CDR1 and CDR2 are MNHEY and SVGAGI. V trimming: 6 bases; J trimming: 4 bases; junction bases outside the gene matches: 10. In nucleotides, the CDR3 is TGTGCCAGCAGAGCGACAGGGGAGTTCGGCTATGGCTACACCTTC. Protein: CASRATGEFGYGYTF.

This chain links TRBV11-2 with TRBJ1-4; TRBD1 matches at 7 bases. Trimming took 6 bases from V and 7 from J; bases not matched to a gene: 11. Germline loops: CDR1 SGHAT, CDR2 FQNNGV. This CDR3 region has 15 residues. The CDR3 loop is CASRSGGITAEKLFF. The CDR3 DNA sequence: TGTGCCAGCAGGTCAGGGGGAATTACCGCTGAAAAACTGTTTTTT.

The gene calls are TRBV28 and TRBJ2-7; 9 nucleotides agree with TRBD1. The CDR3 runs to 16 residues. Germline V lookup: CDR1 MDHEN, CDR2 SYDVKM. The trim removed 4 bases at V and 2 bases at J, leaving 9 bases unmatched. The CDR3: CASSYSGTGIPYEQYF. Here the CDR3 DNA reads TGTGCCAGCAGTTACTCCGGGACAGGGATCCCCTACGAGCAGTACTTC.

V usage is TRBV28 and J usage is TRBJ1-1; unclear D gene. The V gene's germline CDR1 is MDHEN and CDR2 SYDVKM. This CDR3 contains 14 residues. Trimming removed 6 bases from V and 0 bases from J, with 11 bases in between. CDR3 loop: CASRPHTVNTEAFF. In DNA form, the CDR3 reads TGTGCCAGCAGGCCCCATACAGTGAACACTGAAGCTTTCTTT.

The chain couples TRBV7-9 to TRBJ2-7; 7 bases are a match to TRBD1. The ends lost 1 base at V and 3 bases at J; junction bases unmatched: 12. The CDR3 loop spans 17 amino acids. Germline loops: CDR1 SEHNR, CDR2 FQNEAQ (reference sequence). CDR3 amino acids: CASSLGQGVSARYEQYF. CDR3 sequence (DNA): TGTGCCAGCAGCTTAGGCCAGGGGGTCAGCGCACGCTACGAGCAGTACTTC.

This chain uses TRBV3-1 (or the pseudogene TRBV3-2) with TRBJ2-1; 8 bases line up with TRBD2. V was clipped by 4 bases and J by 13 bases; unmatched bases: 9. This CDR3 comprises 13 residues. Germline values: CDR1 LGHDT, CDR2 YNNKEL (reference sequence). This CDR3 is CASSRGLGKLQFF. Written as DNA, the CDR3 is TGTGCCAGCAGCCGGGGACTAGGTAAGCTACAGTTCTTC.